This T cell receptor beta chain was recovered during a study of cytomegalovirus exposure and HLA in healthy donors. Across the study: The 120 validation repertoires, a later analysis reported, used the same platform as the 666 first-cohort repertoires.

CDR1 and CDR2 from the germline V gene are MNHNS and SASEGT. The CDR3 runs 14 residues. V shed 3 bases and J 4 bases; nucleotides not matched to a gene: 5. Sequencing used immunoSEQ multiplex PCR; TCRdb keeps in-frame clones, though not all of them. The sample lists more than 50,000 clones, 91% occurring once. The donors were part of the validation cohort of 100 to 150 subjects. That cohort was separate from the first cohort, which comprised 500 to 850 subjects. Comment on this clone: Its matching antigen is unknown.

Study-level findings and limits: Overall, around 150 TCR beta chains were annotated as cytomegalovirus-associated. Three chains linked to CMV were shown in vitro to be specific for CMV antigens.

This chain connects TRBV6-1 to TRBJ1-2; TRBD1 aligns across 7 bases. Sequencing was performed on PBMCs. The TCR comes from a woman in her 30s in good health and CMV-seronegative. CDR3 sequence: CASSDRQGSYGYTF. DNA of the CDR3: TGTGCCAGCAGTGACCGACAGGGTTCCTATGGCTACACCTTC.